Listed below are T cell receptor beta chains from one sample, sequenced in a study of early T cells in non-severe SARS-CoV-2 infection. A single record per CDR3 protein comes from TCRdb applying MiXCR to the 5' RACE reads. The sample shows 70,000 to 95,000 distinct CDR3 sequences, about 11% of them seen only once. Sequencing was carried out using whole blood. These receptors were collected from an adult who was a healthcare worker with PCR-confirmed SARS-CoV-2 infection or an uninfected control (not recorded which). CDR3s include the opening cysteine and the closing phenylalanine or tryptophan. D genes are given only for firm matches. Only part of the rows carry a size: once, few, many, or a class if the clone is expanded.

D gene | CDR3 length | J gene | clone size | V gene | CDR3 DNA | CDR3 protein
NA | 16 | TRBJ2-6 | many | TRBV7-9 | TGTGCCAGCAGCTTAGCGGGGGCCTCTGGGGCCAACGTCCTGACTTTC | CASSLAGASGANVLTF
TRBD2 | 15 | TRBJ2-3 | many | TRBV4-1 | TGCGCCAGCAGCCAAACTAGCGGGGTCTCAGATACGCAGTATTTT | CASSQTSGVSDTQYF
TRBD2 | 15 | TRBJ2-3 | NA | TRBV6-5 | TGTGCCAGCAGACCTAGCGGGGGGACTCTCGGTACGCAGTATTTT | CASRPSGGTLGTQYF
NA | 14 | TRBJ1-1 | many | TRBV20-1 | TGCAGTGCTAGAGGTCTACTAACGAACACTGAAGCTTTCTTT | CSARGLLTNTEAFF
TRBD2 | 18 | TRBJ2-3 | many | TRBV9 | TGTGCCAGCAGCCCAGCAGGGCCTAGCGGGGGTTTCACAGATACGCAGTATTTT | CASSPAGPSGGFTDTQYF
NA | 16 | TRBJ2-6 | NA | TRBV10-2 | TGCGCCAGCAGTGCCGGGGACACATCTGGGGCCAACGTCCTGACTTTC | CASSAGDTSGANVLTF
NA | 11 | TRBJ1-1 | NA | TRBV12-3/TRBV12-4 | TGTGCCAGCAGTGACATTGGCGGGGCTTTCTTT | CASSDIGGAFF
TRBD1 | 16 | TRBJ1-1 | NA | TRBV5-1 | TGCGCCAGCAGCTTGGTGTCAGGGGGACTTGCCACTGAAGCTTTCTTT | CASSLVSGGLATEAFF
NA | 13 | TRBJ1-5 | few | TRBV2 | TGTGCCAGCAGTGACCCTCAGGGATGGCCCCAGCATTTT | CASSDPQGWPQHF
TRBD1 | 13 | TRBJ1-6 | few | TRBV9 | TGTGCCAGCAGCGCCAGACAGGGCGTGCACCTCCACTTT | CASSARQGVHLHF
NA | 13 | TRBJ2-1 | NA | TRBV27 | TGTGCCAGCAGTCTCACCCTCTACAATGAGCGGTTCTTC | CASSLTLYNERFF
NA | 15 | TRBJ1-1 | many | TRBV20-1 | TGCAGTGCTCCAGTTCGGGGGACGGTGAACACTGAAGCTTTCTTT | CSAPVRGTVNTEAFF
TRBD2 | 18 | TRBJ2-2 | NA | TRBV5-1 | TGCGCCAGCAGCTCCCGGACTAGCGGATTGGCGAACACCGGGGAGCTGTTTTTT | CASSSRTSGLANTGELFF
NA | 15 | TRBJ2-1 | NA | TRBV7-2 | TGTGCCAGCAGCTTAAGGGACGGAGCCTACAATGAGCAGTTCTTC | CASSLRDGAYNEQFF
TRBD2 | 15 | TRBJ2-3 | many | TRBV30 | TGTGCCTGGAGTGTAGGGACTATGGGCACAGATACGCAGTATTTT | CAWSVGTMGTDTQYF
NA | 12 | TRBJ1-2 | NA | TRBV7-9 | TGTGCCAGCAGCTTAGAGGACGGTGGCTACACCTTC | CASSLEDGGYTF
NA | 13 | TRBJ2-7 | many | TRBV7-6 | TGTGCCAGCAGCTTACAGGAGACCTACGAGCAGTACTTC | CASSLQETYEQYF
NA | 14 | TRBJ2-1 | few | TRBV6-1 | TGTGCCAGCGAAGACCCGCTTACGTACAATGAGCAGTTCTTC | CASEDPLTYNEQFF
TRBD2 | 17 | TRBJ2-7 | many | TRBV27 | TGTGCCAGCAGTTTATTTTCCCCTCTTGGTAGCGGGGCTCCCCAGTACTTC | CASSLFSPLGSGAPQYF
NA | 14 | TRBJ2-7 | few | TRBV11-3 | TGTGCCAGCAGCTTAGAAGACTCCTCTGGCAAGCAGTACTTC | CASSLEDSSGKQYF
NA | 17 | TRBJ1-5 | NA | TRBV20-1 | TGCAGTGCACGTCCTTATACTAGGGGGTATAGCAATCAGCCCCAGCATTTT | CSARPYTRGYSNQPQHF
NA | 14 | TRBJ2-2 | NA | TRBV12-3/TRBV12-4 | TGTGCCATCCACCGGGACTCCAACACCGGGGAGCTGTTTTTT | CAIHRDSNTGELFF
NA | 13 | TRBJ2-7 | few | TRBV29-1 | TGCAGCGCGGCGGACGGAAAGGCCTACGAGCAGTACTTC | CSAADGKAYEQYF
NA | 15 | TRBJ2-4 | NA | TRBV18 | TGTGCCAGCTCACCACGAGAGGTAGCCAAAAACATTCAGTACTTC | CASSPREVAKNIQYF
NA | 14 | TRBJ1-6 | NA | TRBV7-2 | TGTGCCAGCAGCCCAACAGGCCCCTCTTCACCCCTCCACTTT | CASSPTGPSSPLHF
NA | 14 | TRBJ2-7 | many | TRBV20-1 | TGCAGTGCTTCCGGGACACTTAACTCCTACGAGCAGTACTTC | CSASGTLNSYEQYF
TRBD1 | 13 | TRBJ1-2 | many | TRBV7-6 | TGTGCCAGCAGCTTAAAGACAGGGGAAGGCTACACCTTC | CASSLKTGEGYTF
TRBD2 | 17 | TRBJ2-4 | few | TRBV12-3/TRBV12-4 | TGTGCCAGCACCATTAGCGGGCTAGCGATGTCCAAAAACATTCAGTACTTC | CASTISGLAMSKNIQYF
NA | 15 | TRBJ2-7 | NA | TRBV12-5 | TGTGCTAGTGGTTTGGACCCCTCTGGCCCGCCGGAGCAGTACTTC | CASGLDPSGPPEQYF
NA | 15 | TRBJ1-2 | many | TRBV12-3/TRBV12-4 | TGTGCCAGCAGTTTACCGACCGGTACCCACTATGGCTACACCTTC | CASSLPTGTHYGYTF